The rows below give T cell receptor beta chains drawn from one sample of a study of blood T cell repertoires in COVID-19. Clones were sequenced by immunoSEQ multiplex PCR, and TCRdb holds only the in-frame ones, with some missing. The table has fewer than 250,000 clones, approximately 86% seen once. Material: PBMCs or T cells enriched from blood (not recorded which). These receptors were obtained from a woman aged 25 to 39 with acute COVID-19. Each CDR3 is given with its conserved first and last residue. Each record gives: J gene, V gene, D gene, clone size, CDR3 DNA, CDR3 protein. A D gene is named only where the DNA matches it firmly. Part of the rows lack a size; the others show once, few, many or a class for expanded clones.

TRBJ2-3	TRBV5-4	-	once	TGTGCCAGCAGCCCCCCCACTAGGCTCCCAGATACGCAGTATTTT	CASSPPTRLPDTQYF
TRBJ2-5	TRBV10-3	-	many	TGTGCCATCAGAGGTTCTGTCACAGGACCCCAAGAGACCCAGTACTTC	CAIRGSVTGPQETQYF
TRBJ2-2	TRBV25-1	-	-	TGTGCCAGCAGTTCGAGGTGGGGGGCGAACACCGGGGAGCTGTTTTTT	CASSSRWGANTGELFF
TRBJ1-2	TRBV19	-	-	TGTGCCAGTAGTATTTGGGGCAGCGGGGGCTACACCTTC	CASSIWGSGGYTF
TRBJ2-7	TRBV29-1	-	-	TGCAGCGTATGTTACCGGGACAAAGAGGGGTACGAGCAGTACTTC	CSVCYRDKEGYEQYF
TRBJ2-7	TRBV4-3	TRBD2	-	TGCGCCAGCAGCCAAACTAATAGGGGGACTAGCGGCTACGAGCAGTACTTC	CASSQTNRGTSGYEQYF
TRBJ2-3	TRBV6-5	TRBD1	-	TGTGCCAGCGGACAGGAAAGAACAGATACGCAGTATTTT	CASGQERTDTQYF
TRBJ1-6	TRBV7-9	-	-	TGTGCCAGCAGCTTAGAGCGCTCCTATAATTCACCCCTCCACTTT	CASSLERSYNSPLHF
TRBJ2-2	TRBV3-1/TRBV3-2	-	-	TGTGCCAGCAGCCAAGATTCCCCGGGGTTGGTAGCGAACACCGGGGAGCTGTTTTTT	CASSQDSPGLVANTGELFF
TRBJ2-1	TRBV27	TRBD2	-	TGTGCCAGCAGTTTATCGAGCGGGGGGGCCGCTAATGAGCAGTTCTTC	CASSLSSGGAANEQFF
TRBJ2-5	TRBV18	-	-	TGTGCCAGCTCACCTATCTCGGACAGCGGAGAGACCCAGTACTTC	CASSPISDSGETQYF
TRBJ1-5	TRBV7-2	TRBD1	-	TGTGCCAGCAGCTTCGGACAGGGCAATCAGCCCCAGCATTTT	CASSFGQGNQPQHF
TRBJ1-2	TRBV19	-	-	TGTGCCAGTAGTCCAGGGGTTTATGGCTACACCTTC	CASSPGVYGYTF
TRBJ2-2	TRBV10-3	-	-	TGTGCCATCAGTGAAAGTGGGACACTCACCGGGGAGCTGTTTTTT	CAISESGTLTGELFF
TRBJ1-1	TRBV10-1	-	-	TGCGCCAGCACACAGGACCTCCACACTGAAGCTTTCTTT	CASTQDLHTEAFF
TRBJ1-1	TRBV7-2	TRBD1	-	TGTGCCAGCAGCGTGGGACAGATGAACACTGAAGCTTTCTTT	CASSVGQMNTEAFF
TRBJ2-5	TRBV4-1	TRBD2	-	TGCGCCAGCAGCCCCCGGACTAGCCGCGAGACCCAGTACTTC	CASSPRTSRETQYF
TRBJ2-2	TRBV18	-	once	TGTGCCAGCTCACCACTCTCCCAGGGTCCCGGGGAGCTGTTTTTT	CASSPLSQGPGELFF
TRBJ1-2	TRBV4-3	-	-	TGCGCCAGCAGCCAAGGAGCTCAACTCGGTATCTATGGCTACACCTTC	CASSQGAQLGIYGYTF
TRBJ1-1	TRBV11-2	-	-	TGTGCCAGCAGCTTACAGGACAAGGAAGCTTTCTTT	CASSLQDKEAFF
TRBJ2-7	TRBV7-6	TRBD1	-	TGTGCCAGCAACAACATCGGGACAGGGGACTACGAGCAGTACTTC	CASNNIGTGDYEQYF
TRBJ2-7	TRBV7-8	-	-	TGTGCCAGCAGCTTCCACAGGGTTGACTCGTCCTACGAGCAGTACTTC	CASSFHRVDSSYEQYF
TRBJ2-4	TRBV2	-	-	TGTGCCAGCAGTGAGCGAGGAAGTTGGGACATTCAGTACTTC	CASSERGSWDIQYF
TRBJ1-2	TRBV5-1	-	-	TGCGCCAGCAGCCCCGGGGGAGGGAATGGCTACACCTTC	CASSPGGGNGYTF
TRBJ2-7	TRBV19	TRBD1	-	TGTGCCAGTAGACAAGGACAGGGGGTAACCTACGAGCAGTACTTC	CASRQGQGVTYEQYF
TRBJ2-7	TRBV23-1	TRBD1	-	TGCGCCAGCACCGAAGCGGGGACAGGGAACTTCTACGAGCAGTACTTC	CASTEAGTGNFYEQYF
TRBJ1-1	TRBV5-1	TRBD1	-	TGCGCCAGCAGCTTGAGATCAGGGGGCATGAACACTGAAGCTTTCTTT	CASSLRSGGMNTEAFF
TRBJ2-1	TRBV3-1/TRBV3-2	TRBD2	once	TGTGCCAGCAGCACTAGCGGGACTTCCAATGAGCAGTTCTTC	CASSTSGTSNEQFF
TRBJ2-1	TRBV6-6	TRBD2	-	TGTGCCACAGAAGCGGGGGAGTCGAATGAGCAGTTCTTC	CATEAGESNEQFF
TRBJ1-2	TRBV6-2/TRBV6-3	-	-	TGTGCCAGCAGCCTAACAGGATTTGGCTACACCTTC	CASSLTGFGYTF
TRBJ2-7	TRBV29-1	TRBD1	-	TGCAGCGTCACGACAGGGGGCCGCGAGCAGTACTTC	CSVTTGGREQYF
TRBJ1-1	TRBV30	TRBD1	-	TGTGCCTGGAGTGTGGACAGGGTTCCGGCTTTCTTT	CAWSVDRVPAFF
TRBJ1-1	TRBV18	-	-	TGTGCCAGCTCACCATTACGGGCAGGGGACCCTGAAGCTTTCTTT	CASSPLRAGDPEAFF
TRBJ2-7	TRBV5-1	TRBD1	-	TGCGCCAGCAGCTTGGGACAGGGGGCCTACGAGCAGTACTTC	CASSLGQGAYEQYF
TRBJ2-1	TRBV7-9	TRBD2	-	TGTGCCAGCAGGGCAAGCGGGGGGGCCGGGAATGAGCAGTTCTTC	CASRASGGAGNEQFF
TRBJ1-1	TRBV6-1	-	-	TGTGCCAGCAGTGAATGGGACATGAACACTGAAGCTTTCTTT	CASSEWDMNTEAFF
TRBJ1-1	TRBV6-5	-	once	TGTGCCAGCAGGTTACAGGGCGGTGGAACTGAAGCTTTCTTT	CASRLQGGGTEAFF
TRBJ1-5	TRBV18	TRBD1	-	TGTGCCAGCTCACCGGGACAGGGGGGGAGGCCCCAGCATTTT	CASSPGQGGRPQHF
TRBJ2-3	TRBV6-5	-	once	TGTGCCAGCAGTTACCTCGAGGGGGCAGATACGCAGTATTTT	CASSYLEGADTQYF
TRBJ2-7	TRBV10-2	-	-	TGCGCCAGCAGTGAAAGGGGTGAGCTCTCCGAGCAGTACTTC	CASSERGELSEQYF
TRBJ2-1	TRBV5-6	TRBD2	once	TGTGCCAGCAGCCCCATGATAGCGGGGCGCTACAATGAGCAGTTCTTC	CASSPMIAGRYNEQFF
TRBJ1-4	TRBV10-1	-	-	TGCGCCAGCAGTGTAAAAGGGGTCTATGAAAAACTGTTTTTT	CASSVKGVYEKLFF